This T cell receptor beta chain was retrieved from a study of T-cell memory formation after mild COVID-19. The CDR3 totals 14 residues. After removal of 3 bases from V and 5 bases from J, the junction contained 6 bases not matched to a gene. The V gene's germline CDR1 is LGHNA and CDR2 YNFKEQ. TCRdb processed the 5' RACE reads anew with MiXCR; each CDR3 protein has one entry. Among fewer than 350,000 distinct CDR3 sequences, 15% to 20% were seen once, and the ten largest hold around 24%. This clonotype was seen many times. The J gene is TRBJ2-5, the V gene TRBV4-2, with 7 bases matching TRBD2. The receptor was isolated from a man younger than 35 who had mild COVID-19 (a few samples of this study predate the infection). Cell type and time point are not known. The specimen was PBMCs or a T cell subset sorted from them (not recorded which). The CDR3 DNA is TGTGCCAGCAGCCATGTGGGCGGGGGTGAGACCCAGTACTTC. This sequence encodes CASSHVGGGETQYF.